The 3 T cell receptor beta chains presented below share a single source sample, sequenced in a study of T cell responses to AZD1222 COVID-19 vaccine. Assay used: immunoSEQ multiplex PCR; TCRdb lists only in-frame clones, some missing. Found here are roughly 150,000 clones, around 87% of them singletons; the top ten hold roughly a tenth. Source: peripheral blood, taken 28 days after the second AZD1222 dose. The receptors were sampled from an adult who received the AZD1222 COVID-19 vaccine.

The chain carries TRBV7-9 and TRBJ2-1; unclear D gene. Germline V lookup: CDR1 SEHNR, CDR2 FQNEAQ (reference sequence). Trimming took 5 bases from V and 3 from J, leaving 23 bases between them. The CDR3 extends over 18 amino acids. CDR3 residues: CASSPPPKHSVIYNEQFF. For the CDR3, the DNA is TGTGCCAGCAGCCCCCCGCCCAAACACAGCGTTATCTACAATGAGCAGTTCTTC. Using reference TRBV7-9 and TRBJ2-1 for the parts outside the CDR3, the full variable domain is DTGVSQNPRHKITKRGQNVTFRCDPISEHNRLYWYRQTLGQGPEFLTYFQNEAQLEKSRLLSDRFSAERPKGSFSTLEIQRTEQGDSAMYLCASSPPPKHSVIYNEQFFGPGTRLTVL.

The CDR3 DNA reads TGTGCCAGCAGTTACTCGTCCTGGGAGCAGTACTTC. It specifies CASSYSSWEQYF. This sequence joins TRBV6-2 or TRBV6-3 and TRBJ2-7; no clear D. Trimming took 0 bases from V and 7 from J, leaving 7 bases between them. Germline CDR1 is MNHEY and CDR2 is SVGEGT. This CDR3 has 12 amino acids.

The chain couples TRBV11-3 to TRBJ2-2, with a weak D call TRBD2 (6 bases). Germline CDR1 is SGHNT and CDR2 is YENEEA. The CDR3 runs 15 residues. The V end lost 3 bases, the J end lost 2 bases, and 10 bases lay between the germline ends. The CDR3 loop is CASSFRGTNTGELFF. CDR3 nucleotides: TGTGCCAGCAGCTTCCGTGGGACTAACACCGGGGAGCTGTTTTTT.